One and the same sample provided the 24 T cell receptor beta chains below, sequenced in a study of blood T cell repertoires in COVID-19. TCRdb keeps only in-frame clones here, not all; method: immunoSEQ multiplex PCR. Of 220,000 or so clones in the sample, roughly 75% were seen once. Specimen: peripheral blood. The receptors shown here come from a woman between 65 and 79 years old with acute or convalescent COVID-19.

In this sample, this clone turned up a few times. The rearrangement uses TRBV21-1 and TRBJ2-7; the table's D call TRBD2 went unverified against the DNA. TRBV21-1 is a pseudogene locus. CDR3 length: 15 amino acids. CDR3 coding DNA: TGTGCCAGCAGCAAGGGCTTCGGCAGGAGGTGCGAGCAGTACTTC. Its protein product is CASSKGFGRRCEQYF.

The chain couples TRBV27 to TRBJ2-1; a weak D match, TRBD1 (6 bases). The CDR3 spans 13 residues. The germline CDR1 and CDR2 sequences are MNHEY and SMNVEV (reference sequence). V was shortened by 3 bases and J by 7 bases, with 10 bases between the two germline ends. The CDR3 DNA reads TGTGCCAGCAGTTTCAAGGGGGTAAATGAGCAGTTCTTC. It specifies CASSFKGVNEQFF.

The CDR3 reads CASNRLAGEAYEQYF. The CDR3 DNA follows: TGTGCCAGCAACCGACTAGCGGGAGAGGCGTACGAGCAGTACTTC. The rearrangement joins TRBV28 to TRBJ2-7; 12 bases align to TRBD2. Trimming at V came to 7 bases and at J to 4 bases, leaving 8 bases not matched to a gene. The germline V gene encodes CDR1 MDHEN and CDR2 SYDVKM. CDR3 size: 15 residues. Based on the CDR3 plus reference TRBV28 and TRBJ2-7, the full variable domain is DVKVTQSSRYLVKRTGEKVFLECVQDMDHENMFWYRQDPGLGLRLIYFSYDVKMKEKGDIPEGYSVSREKKERFSLILESASTNQTSMYLCASNRLAGEAYEQYFGPGTRLTVT.

This chain links TRBV6-5 with TRBJ2-7; 12 bases agree with TRBD2. The V segment lost 6 bases and the J segment 2 bases; nucleotides outside the gene matches: 2. The CDR3 sequence is 14 residues long. Germline V CDR1 and CDR2: MNHEY, SVGAGI. CDR3 in amino acids: CASRRLAGAYEQYF. CDR3 coding DNA: TGTGCCAGCAGAAGACTAGCGGGAGCCTACGAGCAGTACTTC.

The chain is built from TRBV19 and TRBJ1-2, with D unresolved. Trimming took 6 bases from V and 3 from J, leaving 11 bases between them. Germline CDR1 LNHDA, CDR2 SQIVND (reference sequence). The CDR3 covers 13 residues. CDR3 region: CASSDNSHYGYTF. For the CDR3, the DNA is TGTGCCAGTAGCGACAACTCCCACTATGGCTACACCTTC.

The chain couples TRBV27 to TRBJ2-1; 7 bases agree with TRBD2. The CDR3 totals 16 residues. Germline lookup yields CDR1 MNHEY and CDR2 SMNVEV (reference sequence). J was trimmed by 0 bases and V by 3 bases; bases with no gene match: 5. The CDR3 protein is CASSFRGTNSYNEQFF. CDR3 coding DNA: TGTGCCAGCAGTTTCCGCGGGACTAACTCCTACAATGAGCAGTTCTTC.

The chain recombines TRBV28 with TRBJ1-5; no reliable D call. The CDR3 is 15 residues long. Trimming took off 6 bases at V and 5 bases at J, with 17 bases between the two ends. CDR1 is MDHEN and CDR2 is SYDVKM in the germline V gene. The CDR3 DNA reads as TGTGCCAGCAGCCGAGACCTCAGGTTCGATCAGCCCCAGCATTTT. It yields the protein CASSRDLRFDQPQHF.

The V gene is TRBV9, the J gene TRBJ2-2; TRBD2 agrees at 11 bases. The junction had 6 bases not matched to a gene; V was cut back by 1 base and J by 7 bases. Germline-derived CDR1 and CDR2 are SGDLS and YYNGEE. The CDR3 has 16 residues. The CDR3 DNA reads TGTGCCAGCAGCGTACTAGCGGGAGGTTTGGGCGGGGAGCTGTTTTTT. Residues: CASSVLAGGLGGELFF.

This clone was counted a single time. The chain recombines TRBV30 with TRBJ2-7, with D maybe TRBD2 (6 bases). CDR3 length equals 16 residues. Germline lookup yields CDR1 GTSNPN and CDR2 SVGIG (reference sequence). V lost 0 bases and J lost 0, with 15 bases in between. CDR3 bases: TGTGCCTGGAGTGTACGGGGAGGCCCAAACTCCTACGAGCAGTACTTC. Amino acid sequence: CAWSVRGGPNSYEQYF. Looking up the rest from reference TRBV30 and TRBJ2-7 gives the full variable domain: SQTIHQWPATLVQPVGSPLSLECTVEGTSNPNLYWYRQAAGRGLQLLFYSVGIGQISSEVPQNLSASRPQDRQFILSSKKLLLSDSGFYLCAWSVRGGPNSYEQYFGPGTRLTVT.

This clone appeared a single time. This sequence joins TRBV28 and TRBJ1-1; TRBD1 matches 7 bases. This CDR3 is 16 amino acids long. Germline V gene sequence: CDR1 MDHEN, CDR2 SYDVKM. The V segment lost 1 base and the J segment 5 bases; nucleotides outside the gene matches: 10. CDR3 region: CASSLSPTGRETEAFF. The CDR3 DNA reads as TGTGCCAGCAGTTTATCCCCGACAGGGAGAGAAACTGAAGCTTTCTTT. Full variable domain (remainder filled in from reference TRBV28 and TRBJ1-1): DVKVTQSSRYLVKRTGEKVFLECVQDMDHENMFWYRQDPGLGLRLIYFSYDVKMKEKGDIPEGYSVSREKKERFSLILESASTNQTSMYLCASSLSPTGRETEAFFGQGTRLTVV.

The J gene is TRBJ1-5, the V gene TRBV28; possibly TRBD1 for D (5 bases). Germline V CDR1 and CDR2: MDHEN, SYDVKM. The CDR3 is made up of 12 amino acids. V was pared by 4 bases and J by 9 bases, with 10 bases between. The chain's CDR3 is CASSSREGPQHF. CDR3 bases: TGTGCCAGCAGTTCCAGGGAAGGGCCCCAGCATTTT.

The rearrangement uses TRBV18 and TRBJ1-1; D uncertain. Per germline, CDR1 KGHSH and CDR2 LQKENI. The V end was cut by 0 bases, the J end by 4 bases, with 12 bases between. The CDR3 is 15 residues long. CDR3 coding DNA: TGTGCCAGCTCACCACCATCTGGCCTTACCACTGAAGCTTTCTTT. This gives the protein CASSPPSGLTTEAFF.

The chain employs TRBV28 and TRBJ1-4; D gene uncertain. This CDR3 is 12 amino acids long. CDR1 MDHEN and CDR2 SYDVKM come from the germline V gene. The germline V and J ends were trimmed by 3 bases and 11 bases, with 10 bases remaining between them. The chain's CDR3 is CASSFAGDKLFF. The CDR3 bases are TGTGCCAGCAGTTTTGCCGGGGATAAACTGTTTTTT.

V is TRBV2 and J is TRBJ2-3; TRBD2 is a possible D gene (5 bases). The length of the CDR3 is 15 residues. Trimming took 4 bases from V and 3 from J, leaving 14 bases between them. Germline CDR1 is SNHLY and CDR2 is FYNNEI. CDR3 coding DNA: TGTGCCAGCAGTGGTGGCAGTTCGGGGACAGATACGCAGTATTTT. Protein: CASSGGSSGTDTQYF.

This clone was seen a handful of times. The V call is TRBV5-5, the J call TRBJ1-6; no firm D call. The length of the CDR3 is 14 residues. Deletions cut 7 bases from V and 4 bases from J, with 12 bases between. Per germline, CDR1 SGHKS and CDR2 YYEKEE (reference sequence). In nucleotides, the CDR3 is TGTGCCAGCGCTAGTGTTCCATATAATTCACCCCTCCACTTT. Its protein is CASASVPYNSPLHF.

This sequence joins TRBV4-2 and TRBJ2-7; D is ambiguous. The CDR3 extends over 13 amino acids. Germline lookup yields CDR1 LGHNA and CDR2 YNFKEQ. The V end was cut by 0 bases, the J end by 4 bases, with 7 bases between. DNA of the CDR3: TGTGCCAGCAGCCAAGAGTATAGTTACGAGCAGTACTTC. Protein sequence: CASSQEYSYEQYF.

V gene TRBV3-1 (or the pseudogene TRBV3-2) combines with J gene TRBJ2-1; D is ambiguous. The germline gives CDR1 LGHDT, CDR2 YNNKEL (reference sequence). The length of the CDR3 is 13 residues. V was pared by 4 bases and J by 6 bases, with 10 bases between. CDR3: CASSPHSFNEQFF. The CDR3 DNA is TGTGCCAGCAGCCCCCACAGCTTCAATGAGCAGTTCTTC.

The V call is TRBV6-4, the J call TRBJ1-1, with 8 bases identical to TRBD1. V was pared by 7 bases and J by 6 bases, with 4 bases of the junction left unmatched. CDR1 MRHNA and CDR2 SNTAGT come from the germline V gene. The CDR3 contains 12 residues. DNA of the CDR3: TGTGCCAGCACCCCACAGGGGGCTGAAGCTTTCTTT. Translating gives CASTPQGAEAFF.

The chain has TRBV2 and TRBJ2-2; 11 bases align to TRBD2. V lost 5 bases, J lost 5 bases, and 4 bases stayed unmatched. The CDR3 totals 15 residues. CDR1 is SNHLY, CDR2 FYNNEI, per germline. CDR3 in amino acids: CASSTSGRSTGELFF. CDR3 sequence (DNA): TGTGCCAGCAGTACTAGCGGGAGATCGACCGGGGAGCTGTTTTTT.

The rearrangement links TRBV2 to TRBJ2-7, with 7 bases that match TRBD1. This CDR3 has 17 amino acids. Germline lookup yields CDR1 SNHLY and CDR2 FYNNEI. V dropped 7 bases and J dropped 4; count of bases not matched to a gene: 19. Here the CDR3 DNA reads TGTGCCAGCACGATCCGGATCCAAACGAGGGGGCAATACGAGCAGTACTTC. It yields the protein CASTIRIQTRGQYEQYF. The variable domain in full, completed from reference TRBV2 and TRBJ2-7, reads EPEVTQTPSHQVTQMGQEVILRCVPISNHLYFYWYRQILGQKVEFLVSFYNNEISEKSEIFDDQFSVERPDGSNFTLKIRSTKLEDSAMYFCASTIRIQTRGQYEQYFGPGTRLTVT.

This chain connects TRBV19 to TRBJ1-1, with D hard to call. The CDR3 totals 13 residues. V lost 1 base, J lost 8 bases, and 11 bases lay in between. The germline V gene encodes CDR1 LNHDA and CDR2 SQIVND (reference sequence). CDR3 residues: CASSIVRTTEAFF. CDR3 in DNA: TGTGCCAGTAGTATAGTCCGGACTACGGAAGCTTTCTTT.

The rearrangement joins TRBV4-2 to TRBJ1-2; TRBD1 is a possible D gene (5 bases). Trimming removed 0 bases from V and 3 bases from J, with 11 bases in between. Per germline, CDR1 LGHNA and CDR2 YNFKEQ. There are 15 residues in the CDR3. The CDR3 loop is CASSQDRGFDYGYTF. In DNA, the CDR3 is TGTGCCAGCAGCCAAGACCGGGGGTTCGACTATGGCTACACCTTC.

This chain uses TRBV19 with TRBJ1-1; 8 positions agree with TRBD1. This CDR3 is 12 amino acids long. CDR1 LNHDA and CDR2 SQIVND come from the germline V gene (reference sequence). The V and J ends lost 6 bases and 6 bases, in that order; junction bases with no gene match: 3. Here the CDR3 reads CASRVTGAEAFF. The CDR3 nucleotides are TGTGCCAGTAGGGTGACAGGGGCTGAAGCTTTCTTT.

This clone was seen many times. The chain combines TRBV19 with TRBJ1-2; possible D gene TRBD1, 5 bases. This CDR3 is built from 14 residues. The V end lost 1 base, the J end lost 2 bases, and 8 bases lay between the germline ends. The germline V gene encodes CDR1 LNHDA and CDR2 SQIVND (reference sequence). The CDR3 reads CASSIAGGNYGYTF. CDR3 nucleotide sequence: TGTGCCAGTAGTATAGCCGGGGGGAACTATGGCTACACCTTC.